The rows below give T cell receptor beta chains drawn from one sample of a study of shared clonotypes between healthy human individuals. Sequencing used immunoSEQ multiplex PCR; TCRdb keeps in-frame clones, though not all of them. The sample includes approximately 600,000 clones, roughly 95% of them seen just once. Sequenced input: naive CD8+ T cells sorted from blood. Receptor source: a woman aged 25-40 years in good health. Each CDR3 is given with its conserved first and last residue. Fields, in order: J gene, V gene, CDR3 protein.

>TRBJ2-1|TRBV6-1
CASSETRTNYNEQFF
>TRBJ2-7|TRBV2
CASSTTGYEQYF
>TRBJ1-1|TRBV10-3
CAISEQFVNTEAFF
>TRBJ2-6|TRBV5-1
CASSLVGSGANVLTF
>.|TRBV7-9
CASSLSTQSYEQYF
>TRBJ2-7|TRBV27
CASSLSRDYEQYF
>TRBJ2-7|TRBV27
CASSSLLTRDEQYF
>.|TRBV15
CATIQREGPYEQYF
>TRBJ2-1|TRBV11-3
CASSSGTGGVEQFF
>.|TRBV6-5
CASSYSSDYSSYEQYF
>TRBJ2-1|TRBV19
CASSIRVLASGARGGYNEQFF
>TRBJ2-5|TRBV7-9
CASSLHPSGRAEWETQYF
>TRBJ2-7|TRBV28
CASSLGSPYEQYF
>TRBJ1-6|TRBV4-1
CASSRLGDSPLHF
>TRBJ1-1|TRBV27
CASSPAGGQNTEAFF
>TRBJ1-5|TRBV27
CASSQGYSNQPQHF